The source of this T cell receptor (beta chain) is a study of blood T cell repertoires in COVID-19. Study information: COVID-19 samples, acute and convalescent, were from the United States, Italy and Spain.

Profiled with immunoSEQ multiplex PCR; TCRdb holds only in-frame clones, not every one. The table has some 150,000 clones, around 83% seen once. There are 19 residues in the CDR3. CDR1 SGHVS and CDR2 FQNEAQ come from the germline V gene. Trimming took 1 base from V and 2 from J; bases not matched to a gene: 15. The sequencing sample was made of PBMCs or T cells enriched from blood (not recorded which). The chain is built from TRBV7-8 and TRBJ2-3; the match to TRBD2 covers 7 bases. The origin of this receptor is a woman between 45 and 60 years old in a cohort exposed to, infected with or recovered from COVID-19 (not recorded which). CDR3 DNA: TGTGCCAGCAGCTTAGAATTGGGGTACTCGGGGGACTACACAGATACGCAGTATTTT. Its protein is CASSLELGYSGDYTDTQYF.